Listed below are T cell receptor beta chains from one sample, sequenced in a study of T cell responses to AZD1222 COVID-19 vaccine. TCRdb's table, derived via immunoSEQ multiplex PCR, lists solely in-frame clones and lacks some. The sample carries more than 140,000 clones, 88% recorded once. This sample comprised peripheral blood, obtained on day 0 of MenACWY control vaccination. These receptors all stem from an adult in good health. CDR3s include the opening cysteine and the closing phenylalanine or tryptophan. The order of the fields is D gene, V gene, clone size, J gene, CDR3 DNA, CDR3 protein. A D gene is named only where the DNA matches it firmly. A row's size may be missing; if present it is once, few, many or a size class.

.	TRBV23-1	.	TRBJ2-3	TGCGCCAGCAGTCACCTTGGGCCACCCTATACGCAGTATTTT	CASSHLGPPYTQYF
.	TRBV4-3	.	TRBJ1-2	TGCGCCAGCAGCCAAGATGCCCAGTTTCAATACTATGGCTACACCTTC	CASSQDAQFQYYGYTF
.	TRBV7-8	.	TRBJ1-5	TGTGCCAGCAGTCCAACAGGGTACAATCAGCCCCAGCATTTT	CASSPTGYNQPQHF
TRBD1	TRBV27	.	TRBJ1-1	TGTGCCAGCAGTTCCCAGGGGGGTACTGAAGCTTTCTTT	CASSSQGGTEAFF
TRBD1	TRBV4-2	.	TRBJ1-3	TGTGCCAGCAGCCAAGAGATCGGGACAGGCATATATTTT	CASSQEIGTGIYF
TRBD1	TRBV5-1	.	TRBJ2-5	TGCGCCAGCAGCTTGGGACAGGGTTTAGGAGAGACCCAGTACTTC	CASSLGQGLGETQYF
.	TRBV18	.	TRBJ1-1	TGTGCCAGCTCGCCCGACAGCAGGGGCTTGACTGAAGCTTTCTTT	CASSPDSRGLTEAFF
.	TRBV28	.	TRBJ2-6	TGTGCCAGCACCTTCGGTGGAACTGGGGCCAACGTCCTGACTTTC	CASTFGGTGANVLTF
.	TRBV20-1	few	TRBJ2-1	TGCAGTGCTAGTGGAACCGATCGGGGGCATACGGACAATGAGCAGTTCTTC	CSASGTDRGHTDNEQFF
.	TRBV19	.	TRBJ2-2	TGTGCCAGTAATCCGACAGCGAACACCGGGGAGCTGTTTTTT	CASNPTANTGELFF
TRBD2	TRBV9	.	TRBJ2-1	TGTGCCAGCAGCCCGGGACTAGCGGGGAGGGATAATGAGCAGTTCTTC	CASSPGLAGRDNEQFF
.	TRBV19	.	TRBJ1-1	TGTGCCAGTAGTCCCCTCCGGTTGAACACTGAAGCTTTCTTT	CASSPLRLNTEAFF
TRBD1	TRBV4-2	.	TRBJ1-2	TGTGCCAGCAGCCAAGATGGTGTAGGGGGCGCAGGGGACTATGGCTACACCTTC	CASSQDGVGGAGDYGYTF
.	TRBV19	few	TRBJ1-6	TGTGCCAGTAGTATAGTCAGGGGTAATTCACCCCTCCACTTT	CASSIVRGNSPLHF
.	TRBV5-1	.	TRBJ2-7	TGCGCCAGCAGCTTTACGGGCTCGAGCTCCTACGAGCAGTACTTC	CASSFTGSSSYEQYF
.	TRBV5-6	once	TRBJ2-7	TGTGCCAGCAGCTTGATGGGGGACTCCTACGAGCAGTACTTC	CASSLMGDSYEQYF
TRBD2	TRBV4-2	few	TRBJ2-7	TGTGCCAGCAGCCAAGGTAGCGGGAAGTACGAGCAGTACTTC	CASSQGSGKYEQYF
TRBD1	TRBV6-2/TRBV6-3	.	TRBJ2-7	TGTGCCAGCAGTTCCCGGGACAGGGACGAGCAGTACTTC	CASSSRDRDEQYF
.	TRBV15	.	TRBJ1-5	TGTGCCACCAGCAGAGAACGTTTGGGGATGCCCCAGCATTTT	CATSRERLGMPQHF
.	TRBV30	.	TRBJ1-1	TGTGCCTGGAGGGCGGGGGGCTTGTTTGAAGCTTTCTTT	CAWRAGGLFEAFF
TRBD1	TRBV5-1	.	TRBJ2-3	TGCGCCAGCAGCTTTCGGAACAGGGGTGGTGGGACAGATACGCAGTATTTT	CASSFRNRGGGTDTQYF
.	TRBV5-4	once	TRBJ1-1	TGTGCCAGCAGCTCCCGTGGCAGGAACACTGAAGCTTTCTTT	CASSSRGRNTEAFF
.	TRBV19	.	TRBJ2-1	TGTGCCAGTAGTCGGGTCTCCTACAATGAGCAGTTCTTC	CASSRVSYNEQFF
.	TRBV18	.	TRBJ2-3	TGTGCCAGCTCACCAATAGAAAGCACAGATACGCAGTATTTT	CASSPIESTDTQYF
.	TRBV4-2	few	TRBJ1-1	TGTGCCAGCACTCCGAGGGCGTCGGGCACTGAAGCTTTCTTT	CASTPRASGTEAFF
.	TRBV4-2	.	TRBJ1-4	TGTGCCAGCGGGGGAGCAACTAATGAAAAACTGTTTTTT	CASGGATNEKLFF
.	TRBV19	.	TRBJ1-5	TGTGCCAGTAGTATAGATGGGTGGGGGACTCAGCCCCAGCATTTT	CASSIDGWGTQPQHF
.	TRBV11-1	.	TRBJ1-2	TGTGCCAGCAGCCCCGGCGGCGGTTCTAACTATGGCTACACCTTC	CASSPGGGSNYGYTF
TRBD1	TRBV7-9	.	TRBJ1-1	TGTGCCAGCAGCTTAGACAGGGGAACTGAAGCTTTCTTT	CASSLDRGTEAFF
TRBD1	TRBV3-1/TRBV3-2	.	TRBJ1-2	TGTGCCAGCAGCCGGACAGGGTCCTCGTGGGGCTACACCTTC	CASSRTGSSWGYTF
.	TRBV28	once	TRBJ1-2	TGTGCCAGCAGATCTCAGGGGAGTGGCTATGGCTACACCTTC	CASRSQGSGYGYTF
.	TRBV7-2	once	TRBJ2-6	TGTGCCACCCCGACGGTTGGGGGGGCCAACGTCCTGACTTTC	CATPTVGGANVLTF
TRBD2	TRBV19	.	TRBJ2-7	TGTGCCAGCTCCCCTCGCCTGGCGGGAGGCTACGAGCAGTACTTC	CASSPRLAGGYEQYF
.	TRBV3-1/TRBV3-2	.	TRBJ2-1	TGTGCCAGCAGCCAAGCCCTGTACGTTTGGGACAATGAGCAGTTCTTC	CASSQALYVWDNEQFF
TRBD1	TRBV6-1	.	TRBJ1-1	TGTGCCAGCAGTGAGACAGGGGGCTCTGAAGCTTTCTTT	CASSETGGSEAFF
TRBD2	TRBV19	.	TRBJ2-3	TGTGCCACCAGCCGAGGACTAGCGCCTAACACAGATACGCAGTATTTT	CATSRGLAPNTDTQYF
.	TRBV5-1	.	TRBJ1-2	TGCGCCAGCAGCTATACACGGGACCGGACCCCACTAGTCTTC	CASSYTRDRTPLVF
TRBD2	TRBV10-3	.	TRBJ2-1	TGTGCCATCACCGGGACTAGCTACAATGAGCAGTTCTTC	CAITGTSYNEQFF
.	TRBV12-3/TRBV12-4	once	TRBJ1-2	TGTGCCAACAGTTTGGGGGTGGAGGTCGGCTACACCTTC	CANSLGVEVGYTF
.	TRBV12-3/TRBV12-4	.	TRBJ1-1	TGTGCCAGCAGTTTCTCGAACACTGAAGCTTTCTTT	CASSFSNTEAFF
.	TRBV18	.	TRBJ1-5	TGTGCCAGCTCACCACCGGGAAGGTCCATCGATCAGCCCCAGCATTTT	CASSPPGRSIDQPQHF
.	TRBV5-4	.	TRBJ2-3	TGTGCCAGCAGCTTTATTAACGGCGGCACAGATACGCAGTATTTT	CASSFINGGTDTQYF
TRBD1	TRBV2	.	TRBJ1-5	TGTGCCTCGACAGGGGTTAATAGCAATCAGCCCCAGCATTTT	CASTGVNSNQPQHF
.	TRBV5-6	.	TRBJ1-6	TGTGCCAGCAGCCCGGGGGCAGCCAACCCACCCCTCCACTTT	CASSPGAANPPLHF
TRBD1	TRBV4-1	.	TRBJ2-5	TGCGCCAGCAGCCAAGCGAGGGGACAGGGACGGACCCAGTACTTC	CASSQARGQGRTQYF
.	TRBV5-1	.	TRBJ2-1	TGCGCCAGCAGGCTCGGAGGAGATTCCTACAATGAGCAGTTCTTC	CASRLGGDSYNEQFF
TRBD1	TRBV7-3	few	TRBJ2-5	TGTGCCAGCAGCTTATACGGGACAGGGGGGAAAGAGACCCAGTACTTC	CASSLYGTGGKETQYF
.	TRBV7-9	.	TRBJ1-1	TGTGCCAGCAGCTTAGGAGGCAGGGAAAAGACTGAAGCTTTCTTT	CASSLGGREKTEAFF